The clone carrying this T cell receptor (beta chain) was seen only a few times. Its target is unknown. In germline, CDR1 is MNHEY, CDR2 SVGAGI. V lost 6 bases, J lost 5 bases, and 9 bases stayed unmatched. This CDR3 is built from 15 residues. The source of the sample is a study of beta chain features in type 1 diabetes. Study-level findings and limits: All four CD4+ subsets from Type 1 diabetes patients carried moderately but significantly shorter TCRB CDR3s. Naive, central memory and Treg TCRB repertoires appeared more alike in patients than in healthy donors.

The study reverse transcribed the entire isolated RNA, so it sequenced expressed TCRB transcripts. TCRdb's copy holds only in-frame clones and misses some; the assay was immunoSEQ multiplex PCR. There are around 58,000 clones in the sample; about three fifths occur only once, and 2.2% lies in the top ten. The specimen was Tregs from blood. The chain couples TRBV6-5 to TRBJ1-1, with 10 bases identical to TRBD1. This sequence was found in a woman between 18 and 30 years old in good health. CDR3 protein: CASSLPGQGNTEAFF. The DNA for the CDR3 is TGTGCCAGCAGCCTCCCGGGACAGGGGAATACTGAAGCTTTCTTT.